A selection of T cell receptor beta chains follows, all from one sample in a study of molecular identifiers for immune sequencing clone quantification. TCRdb ran MiXCR on the PCR reads and lists one entry per CDR3 protein. The table shows about 640,000 distinct CDR3 sequences, with 15% to 20% occurring only once. Sequenced sample: naive CD8+ T cells from blood, with Jurkat cell RNA spiked in. The receptors were gathered from a human donor in good health. Some libraries in this study had Jurkat cell RNA spiked in. Each CDR3 is given with its conserved first and last residue. A D gene is named only where the DNA matches it firmly.

v_call: TRBV5-5
j_call: TRBJ2-1
d_call: -
cdr3_aa: CASSPESGEQFF

v_call: TRBV6-6
j_call: TRBJ1-1
d_call: -
cdr3_aa: CASSSRGGTLEAFF

v_call: TRBV7-3
j_call: TRBJ2-3
d_call: -
cdr3_aa: CASSSDGNTDTQYF

v_call: TRBV20-1
j_call: TRBJ2-7
d_call: -
cdr3_aa: CSASNRGSSYEQYF

v_call: TRBV6-2/TRBV6-3
j_call: TRBJ2-3
d_call: TRBD1
cdr3_aa: CASSRWTGPHRTDTQYF

v_call: TRBV29-1
j_call: TRBJ1-1
d_call: -
cdr3_aa: CSAHWGTEAFF

v_call: TRBV29-1
j_call: TRBJ2-7
d_call: TRBD2
cdr3_aa: CSVEDQAGDEQYF

v_call: TRBV11-2
j_call: TRBJ2-7
d_call: -
cdr3_aa: CASSTNSGEQYF

v_call: TRBV29-1
j_call: TRBJ2-1
d_call: TRBD2
cdr3_aa: CSVEGRASGRVTSSYNEQFF

v_call: TRBV30
j_call: TRBJ2-7
d_call: -
cdr3_aa: CAWSVVRGSEQYF

v_call: TRBV11-3
j_call: TRBJ2-1
d_call: TRBD2
cdr3_aa: CASSFRTSGSYNEQSF

v_call: TRBV7-9
j_call: TRBJ2-5
d_call: -
cdr3_aa: CASSLAPVGETQYF

v_call: TRBV27
j_call: TRBJ2-2
d_call: TRBD1
cdr3_aa: CASSWTGEAGELFF

v_call: TRBV5-3
j_call: TRBJ2-7
d_call: TRBD1
cdr3_aa: CTSSPGTGNKAYEQYF

v_call: TRBV7-9
j_call: TRBJ1-4
d_call: -
cdr3_aa: CASSLRTGTEDEKLFF

v_call: TRBV2
j_call: TRBJ1-6
d_call: -
cdr3_aa: CASSEVSGSTPLHF

v_call: TRBV7-9
j_call: TRBJ2-3
d_call: TRBD1
cdr3_aa: CASSLLRGLDTDTQYF

v_call: TRBV30
j_call: TRBJ2-2
d_call: -
cdr3_aa: CAWSRTGLAGELFF

v_call: TRBV7-6
j_call: TRBJ2-7
d_call: -
cdr3_aa: CASGGADGQYF

v_call: TRBV10-2
j_call: TRBJ2-6
d_call: -
cdr3_aa: CAVRGDTPPSGANVLTF

v_call: TRBV19
j_call: TRBJ2-3
d_call: -
cdr3_aa: CASSMRGLPDTQYF

v_call: TRBV6-2/TRBV6-3
j_call: TRBJ2-1
d_call: TRBD2
cdr3_aa: CASTSGDEQFF

v_call: TRBV12-3/TRBV12-4
j_call: TRBJ2-7
d_call: -
cdr3_aa: CASSFNSPWEQYF

v_call: TRBV14
j_call: TRBJ2-7
d_call: -
cdr3_aa: CASSQGGSRFYEQYF

v_call: TRBV7-2
j_call: TRBJ1-1
d_call: -
cdr3_aa: CASSLLRTEAFF

v_call: TRBV20-1
j_call: TRBJ2-3
d_call: TRBD2
cdr3_aa: CSARVAGTSGASTDTQYF

v_call: TRBV24-1
j_call: TRBJ2-3
d_call: -
cdr3_aa: CATSPSWQTTSTDTQYF

v_call: TRBV2
j_call: TRBJ1-2
d_call: -
cdr3_aa: CASTDTGPFNIF

v_call: TRBV7-8
j_call: TRBJ1-3
d_call: TRBD1
cdr3_aa: CASSLSIGQGTGNTIYF

v_call: TRBV6-5
j_call: TRBJ2-5
d_call: -
cdr3_aa: CASSRLGETQYF

v_call: TRBV6-5
j_call: TRBJ2-3
d_call: TRBD1
cdr3_aa: CASSPTGVRGDTQYF

v_call: TRBV7-9
j_call: TRBJ2-1
d_call: -
cdr3_aa: CASSSAVREQFF

v_call: TRBV4-3
j_call: TRBJ2-3
d_call: TRBD2
cdr3_aa: CASSQEPGLAGVTDTQYF

v_call: TRBV5-1
j_call: TRBJ2-7
d_call: TRBD1
cdr3_aa: CASSWVDRSKDEQYF

v_call: TRBV4-3
j_call: TRBJ1-4
d_call: -
cdr3_aa: CASSQVLSGNEKLFF

v_call: TRBV2
j_call: TRBJ1-4
d_call: TRBD1
cdr3_aa: CARTRDRGPVSTNEKLFF

v_call: TRBV4-3
j_call: TRBJ1-6
d_call: TRBD1
cdr3_aa: CASSRGDRGNSPLHF